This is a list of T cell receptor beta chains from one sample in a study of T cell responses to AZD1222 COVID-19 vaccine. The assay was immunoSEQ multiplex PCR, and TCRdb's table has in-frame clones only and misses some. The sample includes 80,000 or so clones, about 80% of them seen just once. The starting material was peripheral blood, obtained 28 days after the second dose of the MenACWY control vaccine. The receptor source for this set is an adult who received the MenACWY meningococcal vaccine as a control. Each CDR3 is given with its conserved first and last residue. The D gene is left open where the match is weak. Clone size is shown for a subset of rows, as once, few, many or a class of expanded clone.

CDR3aa: CASSRRRNTEAFF
CDR3nt: TGTGCCAGCAGTCGCAGGAGGAACACTGAAGCTTTCTTT
j_gene: TRBJ1-1
d_gene: -
abundance: -
v_gene: TRBV2

CDR3aa: CSVEGGTEAFF
CDR3nt: TGCAGCGTTGAGGGGGGCACTGAAGCTTTCTTT
j_gene: TRBJ1-1
d_gene: -
abundance: -
v_gene: TRBV29-1

CDR3aa: CASSFSLVVSPLHF
CDR3nt: TGTGCCAGCAGCTTTTCCCTCGTGGTTTCACCCCTCCACTTT
j_gene: TRBJ1-6
d_gene: -
abundance: -
v_gene: TRBV5-5

CDR3aa: CATSRDLGDNQPQHF
CDR3nt: TGTGCCACCAGCAGAGATCTTGGAGACAATCAGCCCCAGCATTTT
j_gene: TRBJ1-5
d_gene: -
abundance: -
v_gene: TRBV15

CDR3aa: CASSLSGTAADEQYF
CDR3nt: TGTGCCAGCAGCTTATCCGGGACAGCAGCGGACGAGCAGTACTTC
j_gene: TRBJ2-7
d_gene: TRBD1
abundance: few
v_gene: TRBV5-6

CDR3aa: CASSQATSGIPNEQFF
CDR3nt: TGTGCCAGCAGCCAAGCCACTAGCGGGATTCCCAATGAGCAGTTCTTC
j_gene: TRBJ2-1
d_gene: TRBD2
abundance: -
v_gene: TRBV3-1/TRBV3-2

CDR3aa: CASSSRSGGLGETQYF
CDR3nt: TGTGCCAGCAGTAGTAGGAGCGGGGGGCTGGGAGAGACCCAGTACTTC
j_gene: TRBJ2-5
d_gene: TRBD2
abundance: -
v_gene: TRBV6-2/TRBV6-3

CDR3aa: CASSYSSGDYGYTF
CDR3nt: TGCGCCAGCAGCTACAGCTCTGGGGACTATGGCTACACCTTC
j_gene: TRBJ1-2
d_gene: -
abundance: few
v_gene: TRBV5-1

CDR3aa: CASQSQGNQPQHF
CDR3nt: TGTGCCAGCCAAAGTCAGGGCAATCAGCCCCAGCATTTT
j_gene: TRBJ1-5
d_gene: -
abundance: -
v_gene: TRBV2

CDR3aa: CATDRANTGELFF
CDR3nt: TGTGCCACAGACAGGGCCAACACCGGGGAGCTGTTTTTT
j_gene: TRBJ2-2
d_gene: TRBD1
abundance: -
v_gene: TRBV19

CDR3aa: CASSPQGQGGYTF
CDR3nt: TGTGCCAGCAGCCCACAGGGCCAGGGCGGCTACACCTTC
j_gene: TRBJ1-2
d_gene: -
abundance: -
v_gene: TRBV11-2

CDR3aa: CASSLAPLDRDTQYF
CDR3nt: TGTGCCAGCAGCTTAGCGCCGTTAGACCGAGATACGCAGTATTTT
j_gene: TRBJ2-3
d_gene: -
abundance: -
v_gene: TRBV7-2

CDR3aa: CASSGRTTGGTQYF
CDR3nt: TGTGCCAGCAGTGGGCGGACGACCGGAGGGACCCAGTACTTC
j_gene: TRBJ2-5
d_gene: -
abundance: few
v_gene: TRBV2

CDR3aa: CASSPQVEYNSPLHF
CDR3nt: TGTGCCAGCAGTCCCCAGGTTGAGTATAATTCACCCCTCCACTTT
j_gene: TRBJ1-6
d_gene: -
abundance: -
v_gene: TRBV28

CDR3aa: CASSLNRVVAFF
CDR3nt: TGTGCCAGCAGCCTTAACAGGGTGGTTGCTTTCTTT
j_gene: TRBJ1-1
d_gene: -
abundance: -
v_gene: TRBV7-8

CDR3aa: CAWSRGNQPQHF
CDR3nt: TGTGCCTGGAGTAGGGGCAATCAGCCCCAGCATTTT
j_gene: TRBJ1-5
d_gene: -
abundance: once
v_gene: TRBV30

CDR3aa: CASRAWTGELFF
CDR3nt: TGTGCCAGCAGGGCGTGGACCGGGGAGCTGTTTTTT
j_gene: TRBJ2-2
d_gene: -
abundance: -
v_gene: TRBV6-5

CDR3aa: CASSIQETTGELFF
CDR3nt: TGTGCCAGTAGTATACAGGAGACCACCGGGGAGCTGTTTTTT
j_gene: TRBJ2-2
d_gene: -
abundance: -
v_gene: TRBV19

CDR3aa: CASSLAGGGKAFF
CDR3nt: TGTGCCAGCAGTTTAGCAGGGGGGGGGAAAGCTTTCTTT
j_gene: TRBJ1-1
d_gene: TRBD1
abundance: -
v_gene: TRBV27

CDR3aa: CASSFGTSSGNTIYF
CDR3nt: TGTGCCAGCAGCTTCGGCACAAGCTCTGGAAACACCATATATTTT
j_gene: TRBJ1-3
d_gene: -
abundance: -
v_gene: TRBV7-2

CDR3aa: CASSQGSATADTQYF
CDR3nt: TGCGCCAGCAGCCAAGGCTCGGCGACGGCAGATACGCAGTATTTT
j_gene: TRBJ2-3
d_gene: -
abundance: -
v_gene: TRBV4-1

CDR3aa: CASSYSMRGREKLFF
CDR3nt: TGTGCCAGCAGTTACTCCATGAGGGGGAGGGAAAAACTGTTTTTT
j_gene: TRBJ1-4
d_gene: -
abundance: -
v_gene: TRBV6-5

CDR3aa: CASSIDGDGRGYGYTF
CDR3nt: TGTGCCAGTAGTATAGATGGGGACGGGAGAGGCTATGGCTACACCTTC
j_gene: TRBJ1-2
d_gene: -
abundance: -
v_gene: TRBV19

CDR3aa: CSVRGSNYNEQFF
CDR3nt: TGCAGCGTCCGCGGGAGTAATTACAATGAGCAGTTCTTC
j_gene: TRBJ2-1
d_gene: TRBD2
abundance: -
v_gene: TRBV29-1

CDR3aa: CASSVTGGDYEQYF
CDR3nt: TGCGCCAGCAGCGTGACAGGGGGAGACTACGAGCAGTACTTC
j_gene: TRBJ2-7
d_gene: TRBD1
abundance: once
v_gene: TRBV5-1

CDR3aa: CASSLGLGHETQYF
CDR3nt: TGTGCCAGCAGCTTAGGATTAGGGCACGAGACCCAGTACTTC
j_gene: TRBJ2-5
d_gene: -
abundance: -
v_gene: TRBV7-9

CDR3aa: CASSINGYGYTF
CDR3nt: TGTGCCAGTAGTATAAATGGATATGGCTACACCTTC
j_gene: TRBJ1-2
d_gene: -
abundance: -
v_gene: TRBV19

CDR3aa: CASSRSIQLLNSPLHF
CDR3nt: TGTGCCAGCAGCCGGTCGATCCAACTCCTAAATTCACCCCTCCACTTT
j_gene: TRBJ1-6
d_gene: -
abundance: -
v_gene: TRBV5-6

CDR3aa: CASSLGRNTEAFF
CDR3nt: TGTGCCAGCAGCTTAGGTCGGAACACTGAAGCTTTCTTT
j_gene: TRBJ1-1
d_gene: -
abundance: -
v_gene: TRBV7-8

CDR3aa: CASSLEGTEAYGYTF
CDR3nt: TGCGCCAGCAGCCTCGAAGGGACAGAAGCCTATGGCTACACCTTC
j_gene: TRBJ1-2
d_gene: TRBD1
abundance: -
v_gene: TRBV4-1

CDR3aa: CASSLGQVRETQYF
CDR3nt: TGTGCCAGCAGCTTAGGACAGGTTCGAGAGACCCAGTACTTC
j_gene: TRBJ2-5
d_gene: -
abundance: -
v_gene: TRBV7-8

CDR3aa: CATSPRDRMNTGELFF
CDR3nt: TGTGCCACCAGCCCACGGGACAGGATGAACACCGGGGAGCTGTTTTTT
j_gene: TRBJ2-2
d_gene: TRBD1
abundance: -
v_gene: TRBV15

CDR3aa: CATRRDTYGYTF
CDR3nt: TGTGCCACCCGGAGGGACACCTATGGCTACACCTTC
j_gene: TRBJ1-2
d_gene: -
abundance: -
v_gene: TRBV2

CDR3aa: CASSPTNTIYF
CDR3nt: TGTGCCAGCAGCCCCACTAACACCATATATTTT
j_gene: TRBJ1-3
d_gene: -
abundance: -
v_gene: TRBV5-8

CDR3aa: CASSPTVLPYEQYF
CDR3nt: TGTGCCAGCAGCCCGACGGTCCTGCCCTACGAGCAGTACTTC
j_gene: TRBJ2-7
d_gene: -
abundance: -
v_gene: TRBV3-1/TRBV3-2

CDR3aa: CASSPRHFTDTQYF
CDR3nt: TGCGCCAGCAGCCCTAGACACTTCACAGATACGCAGTATTTT
j_gene: TRBJ2-3
d_gene: -
abundance: few
v_gene: TRBV5-1

CDR3aa: CASSSSRYEQYF
CDR3nt: TGTGCCAGCAGTTCCTCCCGGTACGAGCAGTACTTC
j_gene: TRBJ2-7
d_gene: -
abundance: -
v_gene: TRBV28

CDR3aa: CASSYDRTRRRAFF
CDR3nt: TGTGCCAGCAGTTACGACAGGACCAGGAGGAGGGCTTTCTTT
j_gene: TRBJ1-1
d_gene: -
abundance: -
v_gene: TRBV6-5

CDR3aa: CASSLAEATNEKLFF
CDR3nt: TGTGCCAGCAGCTTAGCGGAGGCGACTAATGAAAAACTGTTTTTT
j_gene: TRBJ1-4
d_gene: -
abundance: once
v_gene: TRBV7-6

CDR3aa: CASRSGQNQETQYF
CDR3nt: TGTGCCAGCAGATCGGGACAGAACCAAGAGACCCAGTACTTC
j_gene: TRBJ2-5
d_gene: TRBD1
abundance: -
v_gene: TRBV5-4

CDR3aa: CAWNDRGYYGYTF
CDR3nt: TGTGCCTGGAACGACAGGGGGTACTATGGCTACACCTTC
j_gene: TRBJ1-2
d_gene: TRBD1
abundance: few
v_gene: TRBV30

CDR3aa: CASRYTGTSDSPLHF
CDR3nt: TGTGCCAGCAGGTATACCGGGACTAGCGATTCACCCCTCCACTTT
j_gene: TRBJ1-6
d_gene: -
abundance: -
v_gene: TRBV4-2

CDR3aa: CASSFRPGEKVSYNEQFF
CDR3nt: TGCGCCAGCAGCTTCAGACCAGGGGAAAAGGTCTCCTACAATGAGCAGTTCTTC
j_gene: TRBJ2-1
d_gene: -
abundance: -
v_gene: TRBV5-1

CDR3aa: CASSLKWGSYGYTF
CDR3nt: TGTGCCAGCAGCTTAAAGTGGGGATCCTATGGCTACACCTTC
j_gene: TRBJ1-2
d_gene: -
abundance: -
v_gene: TRBV13

CDR3aa: CSVESGAPGPQETQYF
CDR3nt: TGCAGCGTTGAGAGTGGTGCCCCAGGGCCCCAAGAGACCCAGTACTTC
j_gene: TRBJ2-5
d_gene: -
abundance: -
v_gene: TRBV29-1

CDR3aa: CASSRGQGFGDTQYF
CDR3nt: TGCGCCAGCAGTCGAGGACAGGGCTTCGGAGATACGCAGTATTTT
j_gene: TRBJ2-3
d_gene: TRBD1
abundance: -
v_gene: TRBV5-1

CDR3aa: CASSHAQGNQPQHF
CDR3nt: TGTGCCAGCAGCCACGCGCAGGGCAATCAGCCCCAGCATTTT
j_gene: TRBJ1-5
d_gene: -
abundance: -
v_gene: TRBV6-5

CDR3aa: CASSGAGVTDTQYF
CDR3nt: TGTGCCAGCTCAGGGGCCGGAGTCACAGATACGCAGTATTTT
j_gene: TRBJ2-3
d_gene: -
abundance: -
v_gene: TRBV2

CDR3aa: CAWSRDRGDYGYTF
CDR3nt: TGTGCCTGGAGTCGGGACAGGGGTGACTATGGCTACACCTTC
j_gene: TRBJ1-2
d_gene: TRBD1
abundance: -
v_gene: TRBV30

CDR3aa: CASSAPTGGAVNTGELFF
CDR3nt: TGTGCCAGCAGTGCCCCAACAGGGGGAGCGGTCAACACCGGGGAGCTGTTTTTT
j_gene: TRBJ2-2
d_gene: TRBD1
abundance: -
v_gene: TRBV6-1

CDR3aa: CASSPPVDRGFSYEQYF
CDR3nt: TGTGCCAGCAGTCCCCCGGTGGACAGGGGCTTTTCCTACGAGCAGTACTTC
j_gene: TRBJ2-7
d_gene: TRBD1
abundance: -
v_gene: TRBV27

CDR3aa: CASRGVGAGYTF
CDR3nt: TGTGCCAGCAGGGGAGTAGGGGCTGGCTACACCTTC
j_gene: TRBJ1-2
d_gene: -
abundance: -
v_gene: TRBV2